These T cell receptor beta chains were read from a single sample in a study of cytomegalovirus exposure and HLA in healthy donors. Using immunoSEQ multiplex PCR, the repertoire was profiled, and TCRdb retains in-frame clones only, with some absent. The data show 160,000 or so clones, roughly 79% seen once. Sequenced material: PBMCs. These receptors were obtained from a woman aged 40 to 49 in good health and CMV-seronegative. Both conserved end residues are part of each CDR3. A D gene is named only where the DNA matches it firmly. Not every row has a clone size; where given, it reads once, few, many or a size class.

cdr3_aa cdr3_nt clone_size j_call v_call d_call
CASSQLGLAGNEQFF TGCGCCAGCAGCCAGCTGGGGCTAGCGGGCAATGAGCAGTTCTTC . TRBJ2-1 TRBV4-1 TRBD2
CASRYDTEAFF TGTGCCAGCAGATATGACACTGAAGCTTTCTTT few TRBJ1-1 TRBV6-1 .
CASSLGTGSIYEQYF TGTGCCAGCAGCTTAGGGACAGGGTCCATCTACGAGCAGTACTTC . TRBJ2-7 TRBV11-2 TRBD1
CASSLRGSGEKLFF TGTGCCAGCAGCTTAAGAGGGTCAGGAGAAAAACTGTTTTTT . TRBJ1-4 TRBV13 .
CASSPRNREKTDTQYF TGTGCCAGCAGCCCCAGAAACAGGGAGAAGACAGATACGCAGTATTTT . TRBJ2-3 TRBV7-8 .
CASSLDRVANTEAFF TGCGCCAGCAGCTTGGACAGGGTCGCGAACACTGAAGCTTTCTTT . TRBJ1-1 TRBV5-1 .
CASRRIPGQSNTEAFF TGTGCCAGCAGACGAATCCCGGGACAGAGTAACACTGAAGCTTTCTTT . TRBJ1-1 TRBV27 TRBD1
CASRATQGDTEAFF TGTGCCAGCAGAGCCACCCAGGGGGACACTGAAGCTTTCTTT . TRBJ1-1 TRBV7-9 TRBD1
CASSSSPTGLNTEAFF TGTGCCAGCAGCTCCTCTCCAACAGGGCTGAACACTGAAGCTTTCTTT few TRBJ1-1 TRBV5-4 .
CASRTGPEAFF TGTGCCAGCAGGACAGGTCCTGAAGCTTTCTTT . TRBJ1-1 TRBV2 .
CASSFGGVGGYTF TGTGCCAGCAGCTTCGGGGGGGTTGGTGGCTACACCTTC once TRBJ1-2 TRBV7-3 .
CASSPGTATYEQYF TGTGCCAGCAGTCCCGGGACAGCTACCTACGAGCAGTACTTC . TRBJ2-7 TRBV28 TRBD1
CSVVGPGGGGTEAFF TGCAGCGTTGTCGGTCCAGGGGGCGGGGGCACTGAAGCTTTCTTT . TRBJ1-1 TRBV29-1 TRBD1
CASSVSAAYGYTF TGTGCCAGCAGTGTTAGTGCCGCCTATGGCTACACCTTC . TRBJ1-2 TRBV6-5 .
CASSFGSTGKNTEAFF TGCGCCAGCAGCTTTGGGTCGACGGGGAAGAACACTGAAGCTTTCTTT . TRBJ1-1 TRBV5-1 .
CASTTGIGQPQHF TGTGCCAGCACCACAGGGATAGGACAGCCCCAGCATTTT . TRBJ1-5 TRBV28 .
CASSEDLPGLAGGLGEQYF TGTGCCAGCAGCGAAGATCTGCCGGGACTAGCGGGAGGGCTGGGCGAGCAGTACTTC . TRBJ2-7 TRBV9 TRBD2
CASSQGGISLGETQYF TGCGCCAGCAGCCAAGGCGGGATCTCTCTTGGGGAGACCCAGTACTTC few TRBJ2-5 TRBV4-1 .
CASSLGTGGGQPQHF TGTGCCAGCAGCTTGGGGACGGGGGGCGGTCAGCCCCAGCATTTT . TRBJ1-5 TRBV5-6 .
CASSGQVYGYTF TGTGCCAGCAGTGGACAGGTTTATGGCTACACCTTC . TRBJ1-2 TRBV2 .
CASSGSRGSPVQYF TGTGCCAGCAGTGGGTCCCGAGGCAGCCCGGTCCAGTACTTC . TRBJ2-5 TRBV6-1 .
CASSLGDSKRYEQYF TGTGCCAGCAGTTTAGGGGACAGCAAACGGTACGAGCAGTACTTC . TRBJ2-7 TRBV28 TRBD1